A single TCR beta chain is shown here with its context. Its antigen is still unknown. V shed 2 bases, J shed 0 bases, and the junction held 12 bases outside the gene matches. This CDR3 spans 18 amino acids. From germline, CDR1 is LNHDA and CDR2 SQIVND (reference sequence). The sample is drawn from a study of Ad26.COV2.S vaccination and SARS-CoV-2 variants. Study-level background: Ad26.COV2.S was injected intramuscularly once or twice, 56 days apart.

Method: immunoSEQ multiplex PCR; TCRdb's copy keeps in-frame clones and lacks some. The sample contains approximately 420,000 clones, 70% to 90% of which appear only once. Treatment denoted: around 19 received Ad26.COV2.S at low or high dose, single or two shots; 5 received placebo; per-sample allocation not given. Sampling was performed 63 days after the first vaccine or placebo injection. Study-level points and caveats: Using TCR breadth and depth analyses may have led to underestimated total T cell responses.

The chain employs TRBV19 and TRBJ1-2; 7 nucleotides match TRBD1. The origin of this receptor is a person aged 18 to 65 who received the Ad26.COV2.S COVID-19 vaccine or a placebo. The sample consisted of peripheral blood, taken in a trial of Ad26.COV2.S vaccine versus placebo. CDR3 bases: TGTGCCAGTAGTATAATTTGGACAGGTCAAGTTCCTAACTATGGCTACACCTTC. It specifies CASSIIWTGQVPNYGYTF.